Listed below are T cell receptor beta chains from one sample, sequenced in a study of T cells in Graves' hyperthyroidism and ophthalmopathy. TCRdb re-called the multiplex PCR reads with MiXCR, one entry per CDR3 protein. The sample includes 690,000 or so distinct CDR3 sequences, about 17% of them seen just once. The sample comprised blood. Source of these receptors: a woman between 50 and 59 years old with Graves' hyperthyroidism that later progressed to Graves' ophthalmopathy. The CDR3 runs from the conserved cysteine through the conserved F or W. Each record gives: CDR3 protein, clone size, V gene, J gene. The size entry is marked missing in some rows and otherwise reads once, few, many or a size class.

CDR3: CASSSAGTGGLYGYTF
size: many
V: TRBV7-9
J: TRBJ1-2

CDR3: CASSYRAGTDTQYF
size: .
V: TRBV6-5
J: TRBJ2-3

CDR3: CASNWTGAWSGYTF
size: few
V: TRBV6-2/TRBV6-3
J: TRBJ1-2

CDR3: CASKRDRGRGGYTF
size: .
V: TRBV6-2/TRBV6-3
J: TRBJ1-2

CDR3: CASSVLAGAGDTQYF
size: once
V: TRBV5-4
J: TRBJ2-3

CDR3: CSVAQRPAEKLFF
size: many
V: TRBV29-1
J: TRBJ1-4

CDR3: CARTLAGGRWSTDTQYF
size: .
V: TRBV12-5
J: TRBJ2-3

CDR3: CASSLSPDGSSSYEQYF
size: many
V: TRBV12-3/TRBV12-4
J: TRBJ2-7

CDR3: CASSGGGPGAPDTQYF
size: .
V: TRBV7-6
J: TRBJ2-3

CDR3: CASSPEGQDYGYTF
size: .
V: TRBV9
J: TRBJ1-2

CDR3: CASRRKPGQGQGNTIYF
size: .
V: TRBV6-1
J: TRBJ1-3

CDR3: CSVAAGTFSYEQYF
size: few
V: TRBV29-1
J: TRBJ2-7

CDR3: CASSLGTFAEQYF
size: .
V: TRBV7-9
J: TRBJ2-7

CDR3: CASSFPRTGGNYGYTF
size: few
V: TRBV7-8
J: TRBJ1-2

CDR3: CASGPRDPKNGYTF
size: few
V: TRBV27
J: TRBJ1-2

CDR3: CSARQRAYTEAFF
size: .
V: TRBV20-1
J: TRBJ1-1

CDR3: CASSPLHPGANVLTF
size: .
V: TRBV18
J: TRBJ2-6

CDR3: CASSLGSAEYGYTF
size: many
V: TRBV11-2
J: TRBJ1-2

CDR3: CASRTLKDRGRDEQFF
size: .
V: TRBV19
J: TRBJ2-1

CDR3: CASSQPSGNEQFF
size: many
V: TRBV3-1
J: TRBJ2-1

CDR3: CASSEWSDTGELFF
size: few
V: TRBV2
J: TRBJ2-2

CDR3: CASSPGTVTSTDTQYF
size: few
V: TRBV5-8
J: TRBJ2-3

CDR3: CASSENSGIQETQYF
size: few
V: TRBV10-2
J: TRBJ2-5

CDR3: CASRGRTVFRNSPLHF
size: few
V: TRBV2
J: TRBJ1-6

CDR3: CASSPQGATGDSPLHF
size: few
V: TRBV18
J: TRBJ1-6

CDR3: CSARGMGGLWDEQFF
size: .
V: TRBV20-1
J: TRBJ2-1

CDR3: CVSQTGGGNQPQHF
size: .
V: TRBV2
J: TRBJ1-5

CDR3: CASSQHLNTEAFF
size: many
V: TRBV7-9
J: TRBJ1-1

CDR3: CASSVGVTGGGNSPLHF
size: few
V: TRBV9
J: TRBJ1-6

CDR3: CASSDSRTGAFF
size: many
V: TRBV2
J: TRBJ1-1

CDR3: CATSWSGVLGLQTGNTIYF
size: few
V: TRBV15
J: TRBJ1-3

CDR3: CASSVGGDYGYTF
size: many
V: TRBV9
J: TRBJ1-2

CDR3: CASSLDMGTGANVLTF
size: .
V: TRBV5-1
J: TRBJ2-6

CDR3: CASTQMGQLNNQPQHF
size: many
V: TRBV5-1
J: TRBJ1-5

CDR3: CASSIRHLTRSTDTQYF
size: few
V: TRBV19
J: TRBJ2-3

CDR3: CASSQLGGTGESYEQYF
size: .
V: TRBV3-1
J: TRBJ2-7

CDR3: CSATPTGRIDSNQPQHF
size: .
V: TRBV20-1
J: TRBJ1-5

CDR3: CASSPEPGMNYGYTF
size: .
V: TRBV5-1
J: TRBJ1-2

CDR3: CAGSLRLTGKETQYF
size: few
V: TRBV11-2
J: TRBJ2-5

CDR3: CASSALGGTDSNQPQHF
size: many
V: TRBV6-1
J: TRBJ1-5

CDR3: CASSIPGDNEQFF
size: many
V: TRBV7-6
J: TRBJ2-1

CDR3: CASSYRPQPPNTEAFF
size: many
V: TRBV6-5
J: TRBJ1-1

CDR3: CASSLASPDWTAEKLFF
size: .
V: TRBV5-1
J: TRBJ1-4

CDR3: CSARGEHTDTQYF
size: many
V: TRBV20-1
J: TRBJ2-3

CDR3: CAWTGGRGKYNEQFF
size: .
V: TRBV30
J: TRBJ2-1

CDR3: CASSPRSLFDTQYF
size: few
V: TRBV6-1
J: TRBJ2-3

CDR3: CASLGSGANTQYF
size: .
V: TRBV12-3/TRBV12-4
J: TRBJ2-3

CDR3: CASSYSIIGDTQYF
size: few
V: TRBV6-5
J: TRBJ2-3

CDR3: CAIRQDTTEAFF
size: .
V: TRBV10-3
J: TRBJ1-1

CDR3: CSTTSGGPDTQYF
size: few
V: TRBV20-1
J: TRBJ2-3

CDR3: CASGLPKLEAHEKLFF
size: few
V: TRBV12-5
J: TRBJ1-4

CDR3: CVSSLDGTVLSPLHF
size: .
V: TRBV5-6
J: TRBJ1-6

CDR3: CSVEAEGNEKLFF
size: few
V: TRBV29-1
J: TRBJ1-4

CDR3: CASSLSWTAGNTIYF
size: .
V: TRBV27
J: TRBJ1-3

CDR3: CASSWDDSYEQYF
size: few
V: TRBV7-9
J: TRBJ2-7

CDR3: CASSQVPASDRYGYTF
size: .
V: TRBV18
J: TRBJ1-2

CDR3: CASAPPGFNEQFF
size: .
V: TRBV6-2/TRBV6-3
J: TRBJ2-1

CDR3: CAITSASTDTQYF
size: .
V: TRBV10-3
J: TRBJ2-3

CDR3: CASSLTGFTGELFF
size: many
V: TRBV5-5
J: TRBJ2-2

CDR3: CAISEAVADGYTF
size: few
V: TRBV10-3
J: TRBJ1-2